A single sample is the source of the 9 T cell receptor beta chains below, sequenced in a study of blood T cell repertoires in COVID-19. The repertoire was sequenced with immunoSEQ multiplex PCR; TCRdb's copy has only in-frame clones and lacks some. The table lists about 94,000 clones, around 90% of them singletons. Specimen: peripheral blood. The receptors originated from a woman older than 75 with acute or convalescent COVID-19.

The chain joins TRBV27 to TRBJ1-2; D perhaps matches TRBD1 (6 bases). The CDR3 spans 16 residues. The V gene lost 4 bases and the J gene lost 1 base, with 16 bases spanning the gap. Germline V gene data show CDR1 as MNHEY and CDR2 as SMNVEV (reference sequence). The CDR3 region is CASSWFRGGHNYGYTF. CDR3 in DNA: TGTGCCAGCAGTTGGTTCAGGGGTGGGCATAACTATGGCTACACCTTC.

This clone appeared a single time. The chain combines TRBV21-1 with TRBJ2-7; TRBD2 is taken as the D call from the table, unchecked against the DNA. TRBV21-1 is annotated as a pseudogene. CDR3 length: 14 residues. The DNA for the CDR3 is TGTGCCAGCAGCAACCTAAGACTAGCGGACGAGCAGTACTTC. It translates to CASSNLRLADEQYF.

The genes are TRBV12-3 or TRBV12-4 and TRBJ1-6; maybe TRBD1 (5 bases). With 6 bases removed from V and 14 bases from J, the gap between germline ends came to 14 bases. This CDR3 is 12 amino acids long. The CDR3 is CASRGEGLALHF. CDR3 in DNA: TGTGCCAGCAGGGGGGAGGGACTTGCCCTCCACTTT.

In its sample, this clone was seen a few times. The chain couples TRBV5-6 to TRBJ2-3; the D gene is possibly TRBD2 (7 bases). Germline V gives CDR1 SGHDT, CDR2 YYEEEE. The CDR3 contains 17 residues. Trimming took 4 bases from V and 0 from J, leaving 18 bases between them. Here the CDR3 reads CASSHEGGGPSTDTQYF. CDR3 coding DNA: TGTGCCAGCAGCCATGAGGGAGGGGGGCCAAGCACAGATACGCAGTATTTT.

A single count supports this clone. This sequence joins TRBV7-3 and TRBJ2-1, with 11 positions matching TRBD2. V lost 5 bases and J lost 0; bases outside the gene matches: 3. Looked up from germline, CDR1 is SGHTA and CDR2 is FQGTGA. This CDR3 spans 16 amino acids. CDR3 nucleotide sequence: TGTGCCAGCAGCCGTAGCGGGGGGGTCTCCTACAATGAGCAGTTCTTC. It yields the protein CASSRSGGVSYNEQFF.

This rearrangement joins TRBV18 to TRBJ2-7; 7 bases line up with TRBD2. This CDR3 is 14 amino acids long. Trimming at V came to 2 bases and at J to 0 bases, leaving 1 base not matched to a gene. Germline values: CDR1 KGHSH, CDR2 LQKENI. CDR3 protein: CASSPTSDSYEQYF. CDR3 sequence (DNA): TGTGCCAGCTCACCAACTAGCGACTCCTACGAGCAGTACTTC.

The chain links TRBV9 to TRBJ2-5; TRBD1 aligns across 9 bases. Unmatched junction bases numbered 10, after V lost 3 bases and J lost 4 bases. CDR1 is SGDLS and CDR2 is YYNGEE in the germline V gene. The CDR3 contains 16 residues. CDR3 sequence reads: CASSAAGTGKGETQYF. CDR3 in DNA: TGTGCCAGCAGCGCCGCCGGGACAGGGAAAGGAGAGACCCAGTACTTC.

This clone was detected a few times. DNA of the CDR3: TGTGCCAGCAGCCCAGGGGGGCCCGGGGAGCTGTTTTTT. Protein product: CASSPGGPGELFF. This chain uses TRBV7-9 with TRBJ2-2; D may be TRBD1 (7 bases). Germline CDR1 and CDR2: SEHNR and FQNEAQ (reference sequence). V lost 5 bases, J lost 6 bases, and 10 bases lay in between. The CDR3 is 13 amino acids.

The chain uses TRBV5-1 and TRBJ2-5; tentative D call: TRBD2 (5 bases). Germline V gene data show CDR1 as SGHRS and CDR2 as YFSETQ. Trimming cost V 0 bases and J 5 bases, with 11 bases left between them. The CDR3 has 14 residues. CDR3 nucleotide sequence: TGCGCCAGCAGCTTGGATCTTTCGGGGGAGACCCAGTACTTC. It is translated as CASSLDLSGETQYF.